The 11 T cell receptor beta chains given below trace back to one sample, sequenced in a study of T cell repertoires in cytomegalovirus infection. These receptors' targets are unknown. One entry per CDR3 protein results from TCRdb running MiXCR on the reads. This sample yields around 900,000 distinct CDR3 sequences, of which roughly 31% are seen a single time; around an eighth belongs to the top ten. This specimen was cultured CD8+ T cells from PBMCs, taken from culture after CMV antigen stimulation. The receptor source for this set is a human donor in good health (CMV status not recorded). Some clones in this sample may be carry-over from other donors' samples.

Remarks on this clonotype: At one end the junction does not follow the germline gene, possibly because of a read error. This chain links TRBV7-9 with TRBJ1-2; 10 bases map to TRBD1. The germline gives CDR1 SEHNR, CDR2 FQNEAQ (reference sequence). This CDR3 is 16 amino acids long. The CDR3 DNA reads TGTGCCACCAGCGGGACAGGGGTTCATCTAGGCTATGGCTACACCTTC. Amino acid sequence: CATSGTGVHLGYGYTF.

This clonotype appeared a few times. The chain carries TRBV27 and TRBJ1-6; D call uncertain. Deletions cut 2 bases from V and 2 bases from J, with 13 bases between. Germline V lookup: CDR1 MNHEY, CDR2 SMNVEV (reference sequence). The CDR3 has 17 amino acids. The DNA of the CDR3 is TGTGCCAGCAGTTTACCTCCCCAGAGTACCTATAATTCACCCCTCCACTTT. This translates into CASSLPPQSTYNSPLHF.

This clonotype was observed a handful of times. This chain links TRBV5-6 with TRBJ2-6, with 7 nucleotides matching TRBD1. The V and J ends lost 5 bases and 4 bases, in that order; junction bases with no gene match: 6. Per germline, CDR1 SGHDT and CDR2 YYEEEE. The CDR3 totals 15 residues. CDR3: CASRREGAGANVLTF. CDR3 coding DNA: TGTGCCAGCAGAAGAGAGGGGGCCGGGGCCAACGTCCTGACTTTC.

CDR3 DNA sequence: TGTGCCAGCAGTCTATCCGGGACCACGGGCGAGCAGTACGTC. This encodes CASSLSGTTGEQYV. The chain links TRBV12-3 or TRBV12-4 to TRBJ2-7; tentatively, D is TRBD1 or TRBD2 (5 bases each). CDR3 length: 14 residues. Trimming removed 5 bases at V and 6 bases at J, with 17 bases between.

The chain uses TRBV9 and TRBJ2-3; 7 positions agree with TRBD1. The CDR3 length is 15 residues. J gave up 1 base and V 0 bases, and 2 bases lay outside the gene matches. Germline CDR1 SGDLS, CDR2 YYNGEE. This CDR3 reads CASSVVTGGTDTQYF. The CDR3 region has the DNA TGTGCCAGCAGCGTAGTCACAGGGGGCACAGATACGCAGTATTTT.

Of note for this clonotype: At one end, the junction sequence differs from germline, possibly due to a read error. The rearrangement uses TRBV6-2 or TRBV6-3 and TRBJ1-1; D is ambiguous. The CDR3 has 13 residues. Germline V gene lookup returns CDR1 MNHEY and CDR2 SVGEGT. The CDR3 DNA reads TGTGCCAACAGTCCCTTCGAAATGGCTGAAGCTTTCTTT. Translated: CANSPFEMAEAFF.

V gene TRBV7-9 combines with J gene TRBJ2-6, with TRBD2 as a possible D gene (6 bases). The CDR3 has 15 residues. Germline V gene data show CDR1 as SEHNR and CDR2 as FQNEAQ (reference sequence). Trimming pared 4 bases from V and 3 bases from J, leaving 10 bases between. CDR3 coding DNA: TGTGCCAGCAGCTCTCCGGGGGTTGGGGCCAACGTCCTGACTTTC. Residues: CASSSPGVGANVLTF.

The chain links TRBV29-1 to TRBJ1-4; possibly TRBD1 for D (5 bases). The CDR3 loop spans 16 amino acids. Germline loops: CDR1 SQVTM, CDR2 ANQGSEA. The V end was cut by 7 bases, the J end by 0 bases, with 18 bases between. This CDR3 is CSAWNPGRTTNEKLFF. CDR3 sequence (DNA): TGCAGCGCTTGGAACCCAGGGAGAACAACTAATGAAAAACTGTTTTTT.

The chain combines TRBV28 with TRBJ1-2; TRBD1 matches at 7 bases. CDR1 MDHEN and CDR2 SYDVKM come from the germline V gene. The CDR3 has 15 amino acids. The junction had 7 bases not matched to a gene; V was cut back by 5 bases and J by 1 base. This CDR3 reads CASSPYRGSNYGYTF. The CDR3 DNA reads TGTGCCAGCAGTCCTTACAGGGGAAGTAACTATGGCTACACCTTC.

Concerning this clonotype: A single base separates this from a much larger clone, so it may be a read error. V and J are TRBV7-6 and TRBJ2-5; 11 bases are a match to TRBD2. The CDR3 totals 17 residues. The germline V gene has CDR1 SGHVS and CDR2 FNYEAQ. The CDR3 spells CANSPPGLAVPQETQYF. CDR3 nucleotides: TGTGCTAACAGCCCCCCGGGACTAGCGGTTCCCCAAGAGACCCAGTACTTC.

This clonotype was picked up many times. The rearrangement uses TRBV7-9 and TRBJ2-4, with 9 bases fitting TRBD2. Trimming cost V 8 bases and J 1 base; bases outside gene matches: 15. The CDR3 sequence is 18 residues long. The germline gives CDR1 SEHNR, CDR2 FQNEAQ (reference sequence). In DNA form, the CDR3 reads TGTGCCAGCTCCACACCGCGGGAGGGGGCAGGGGCCAAAAACATTCAGTACTTC. This gives the protein CASSTPREGAGAKNIQYF.